The subject of this entry is one TCR beta chain. The data derive from a study of CD8+CD57+ T cells in acquired aplastic anemia. For CDR3 and TCR beta VDJ profiling, genomic DNA was the template used. TCRdb called the reads again in MiXCR, with one record for every CDR3 protein. The sample contains 310,000 or so distinct CDR3 sequences, about 50% of which appear only once. Germline lookup yields CDR1 MNHNS and CDR2 SASEGT. This CDR3 has 15 residues. Trimming took off 8 bases at V and 6 bases at J, with 19 bases between the two ends. Sequencing was done on patients that had shown CD8+CD57+ cell expansion by flow cytometry. Diagnosis of severe acquired aplastic anemia applied to all patients. Receipt of therapy had not occurred in any patient by the time of blood sampling.

The specimen was sorted CD4+, CD8+, or CD8+CD57+ T cells (not recorded which) from PBMCs. This receptor was obtained from a human donor with aplastic anemia. V usage is TRBV6-1 and J usage is TRBJ2-2; possible D gene TRBD1, 6 bases. The CDR3 nucleotides read TGTGCCAGCTTTGTTACCACAGGGTTTGCCGGGGAGCTGTTTTTT. This gives the protein CASFVTTGFAGELFF.